The entry below describes one T cell receptor beta chain. Its antigen is undetermined. These data come from a study of PD-1 blockade in mismatch repair-deficient tumors. Study-wide context: All were previously treated, progressing patients with approximately 12 mismatch repair-deficient cancer types. Study-level results: Tumor-resident clones, often undetectable pretreatment in blood, expanded then contracted after pembrolizumab.

This CDR3 contains 14 residues. Germline V CDR1 and CDR2: MNHNS, SASEGT. With 6 bases clipped from V and 8 bases from J, the junction kept 5 bases outside the gene matches. The assay was immunoSEQ multiplex PCR, and TCRdb's table has in-frame clones only and misses some. Of about 110,000 clones listed, roughly 80% are singletons. This clonotype was sampled from an adult with mismatch repair-deficient cancer. V gene TRBV6-1 combines with J gene TRBJ1-4; TRBD1 matches 11 bases. The sequenced sample was peripheral blood, obtained roughly 13 months after starting pembrolizumab. CDR3 in DNA: TGTGCCAGCAGGGACAGGGGGCTGGGGGAAAAACTGTTTTTT. Translating gives CASRDRGLGEKLFF.